This TCR beta chain was sequenced for a study of blood T cells in healthy people across ages. Study details: About one barcoded beta molecule was captured per two T cells (by template switching).

Next came a second PCR, run for about 6 to 12 cycles, which used a sample-barcoded 5' primer along with a J-beta primer mix. MiXCR, applied by TCRdb to the 5' RACE reads, yields one record per CDR3 protein. The sample yields under 850,000 distinct CDR3 sequences, around 34% seen once. In regard to this clonotype: What it recognizes is unknown.

The sample providers were healthy Caucasian people from Russia, aged about 6 to 95. Overall study findings and caveats: A strong correlation was found between TCR beta diversity and the percentage of naive T cells. A roughly linear age-dependent decrease characterized TCR beta diversity per million T cells.

The V gene's germline CDR1 is MNHEY and CDR2 SVGEGT. The CDR3 loop spans 14 amino acids. V gave up 3 bases and J gave up 2 bases, with 10 bases separating them. The sequenced material came from blood. The V call is TRBV6-2 or TRBV6-3, the J call TRBJ1-2; no firm D call. The origin of this receptor is a man younger than 30 in good health. The DNA of the CDR3 is TGTGCCAGCAGTTATTGGGCTCCAAACTATGGCTACACCTTC. Its translation: CASSYWAPNYGYTF.